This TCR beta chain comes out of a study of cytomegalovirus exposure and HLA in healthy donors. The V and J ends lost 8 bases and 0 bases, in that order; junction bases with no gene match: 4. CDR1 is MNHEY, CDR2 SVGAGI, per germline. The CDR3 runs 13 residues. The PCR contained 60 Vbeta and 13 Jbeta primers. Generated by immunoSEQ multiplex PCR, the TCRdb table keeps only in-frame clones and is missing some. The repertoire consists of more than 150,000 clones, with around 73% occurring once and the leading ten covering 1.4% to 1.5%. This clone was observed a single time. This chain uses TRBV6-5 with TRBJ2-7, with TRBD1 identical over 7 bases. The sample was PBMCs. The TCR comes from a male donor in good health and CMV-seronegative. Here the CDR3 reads CASLGDSSYEQYF. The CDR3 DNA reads TGTGCCAGCCTCGGGGACAGCTCCTACGAGCAGTACTTC.